These 27 T cell receptor beta chains share one sample of origin, sequenced in a study of T cell clonotyping in hematopoietic cell transplantation. Generated by immunoSEQ multiplex PCR, the TCRdb table keeps only in-frame clones and is missing some. The table records about 16,000 clones, around 85% of them present only once. Sequencing was performed on peripheral blood mononuclear cells. The receptors here all came from a woman in her thirties or forties in good health. Some clones in this sample may be carry-over from other donors' samples.

The rearrangement links TRBV7-6 to TRBJ2-2; D gene ambiguous. V lost 7 bases and J 2 bases, leaving 14 bases between the germline ends. CDR1 is SGHVS, CDR2 FNYEAQ, per germline. The CDR3 sequence is 15 residues long. In nucleotides, the CDR3 is TGTGCCAGCACCTTCGCCGGGTCCAACACCGGGGAGCTGTTTTTT. Amino acid sequence: CASTFAGSNTGELFF.

This rearrangement joins TRBV27 to TRBJ2-3; D remains ambiguous. Trimming pared 3 bases from V and 11 bases from J, leaving 12 bases between. From germline, CDR1 is MNHEY and CDR2 SMNVEV (reference sequence). This CDR3 region has 12 residues. CDR3 protein: CASSLGSVEQYF. Written as DNA, the CDR3 is TGTGCCAGCAGTTTGGGATCCGTCGAGCAGTATTTT.

V gene TRBV6-5 combines with J gene TRBJ2-7; no reliable D call. The CDR3 totals 14 residues. Trimming left V 5 bases short and J 0 bases short, with 11 bases between. Germline lookup yields CDR1 MNHEY and CDR2 SVGAGI. CDR3 nucleotides: TGTGCCAGCAGTCCCCAGCCCAGCTCCTACGAGCAGTACTTC. Translating gives CASSPQPSSYEQYF.

This clone showed up just a few times. The V and J genes are TRBV5-6 and TRBJ1-1, with D perhaps TRBD1 (6 bases). This CDR3 has 13 residues. The V gene's germline CDR1 is SGHDT and CDR2 YYEEEE. V gave up 5 bases and J gave up 7 bases, with 15 bases separating them. As DNA, the CDR3 is TGTGCCAGCAGGGCAGGGGTTGTCGGTGAAGCTTTCTTT. Its translation: CASRAGVVGEAFF.

J is TRBJ2-5 and V is TRBV4-2; 8 nucleotides match TRBD2. The germline V gene encodes CDR1 LGHNA and CDR2 YNFKEQ. The CDR3 has 15 residues. Losses at the gene ends were 4 bases for V and 4 bases for J; bases not matched to a gene: 8. The CDR3 protein is CASSPLSGSVETQYF. CDR3 in DNA: TGTGCCAGCAGCCCACTCAGCGGGAGTGTAGAGACCCAGTACTTC.

The V gene is TRBV7-2, the J gene TRBJ2-7, with D possibly matching TRBD1 (6 bases). Deletions cut 5 bases from V and 0 bases from J, with 11 bases between. CDR3 length: 14 amino acids. In germline, CDR1 is SGHTA, CDR2 FQGNSA. Written as DNA, the CDR3 is TGTGCCAGCAGCAGGGGGACGGACTCCTACGAGCAGTACTTC. It codes for CASSRGTDSYEQYF.

The chain combines TRBV6-1 with TRBJ2-7; 7 bases are a match to TRBD1. The CDR3 length is 14 residues. Germline CDR1 reads MNHNS; CDR2 reads SASEGT. Trimming cost V 3 bases and J 0 bases; bases outside gene matches: 2. As DNA, the CDR3 is TGTGCCAGCAGTGAGGGACAGAGCTCCTACGAGCAGTACTTC. It translates to CASSEGQSSYEQYF.

The chain has TRBV19 and TRBJ1-5; D perhaps matches TRBD1 (6 bases). Deletions cut 5 bases from V and 3 bases from J, with 8 bases between. Germline CDR1 and CDR2: LNHDA and SQIVND (reference sequence). This CDR3 is built from 13 residues. CDR3: CASSAGANQPQHF. CDR3 nucleotides: TGTGCCAGTAGTGCGGGGGCCAATCAGCCCCAGCATTTT.

Sample share makes this clone medium-sized (0.01 to 0.1%). The rearrangement links TRBV9 to TRBJ1-3; no clear D. V was pared by 0 bases and J by 8 bases, with 9 bases between. Germline loops: CDR1 SGDLS, CDR2 YYNGEE. The CDR3 covers 13 residues. Here the CDR3 reads CASSVEGRDTIYF. DNA of the CDR3: TGTGCCAGCAGCGTAGAGGGCCGAGACACCATATATTTT.

The CDR3 DNA sequence: TGTGCCAGCTTACAGGGGGCGGGTGGCTACACCTTC. This translates into CASLQGAGGYTF. V usage is TRBV19 and J usage is TRBJ1-2, with 9 bases aligning to TRBD1. The CDR3 is 12 amino acids. The V gene's germline CDR1 is LNHDA and CDR2 SQIVND (reference sequence). V shed 9 bases, J shed 7 bases, and the junction held 6 bases outside the gene matches. Full variable domain (rest looked up from reference TRBV19 and TRBJ1-2): DGGITQSPKYLFRKEGQNVTLSCEQNLNHDAMYWYRQDPGQGLRLIYYSQIVNDFQKGDIAEGYSVSREKKESFPLTVTSAQKNPTAFYLCASLQGAGGYTFGSGTRLTVV.

Turning to this clone: One junction end does not reproduce the germline sequence, and a read error may be involved. This chain uses TRBV10-3 with TRBJ2-1, with 7 bases matching TRBD2. CDR1 and CDR2 from the germline V gene are ENHRY and SYGVKD. The CDR3 spans 14 residues. CDR3 nucleotide sequence: TGTGCCATCAGCGCCGGGACTATGAACAATGAGCAGCTCTTC. Translation gives CAISAGTMNNEQLF.

The rearrangement uses TRBV27 and TRBJ1-2, with D unresolved. Trimming pared 3 bases from V and 1 base from J, leaving 6 bases between. This CDR3 comprises 13 residues. Germline V gene sequence: CDR1 MNHEY, CDR2 SMNVEV (reference sequence). The CDR3: CASSFGSNYGYTF. The DNA of the CDR3 is TGTGCCAGCAGTTTTGGGAGTAACTATGGCTACACCTTC.

This clone has only a few counts. The J gene is TRBJ1-6, the V gene TRBV28; 8 positions match TRBD1. V lost 5 bases and J lost 7; bases outside the gene matches: 4. The length of the CDR3 is 14 residues. The germline V gene encodes CDR1 MDHEN and CDR2 SYDVKM. Here the CDR3 reads CASSPGTGNSPLHF. CDR3 coding DNA: TGTGCCAGCAGTCCCGGGACAGGCAATTCACCCCTCCACTTT.

The chain has TRBV28 and TRBJ1-1; D gene uncertain. Between the trimmed V and J ends, which lost 1 base and 4 bases, there was a span of 13 bases. The CDR3 sequence is 15 residues long. Germline assignment: CDR1 MDHEN and CDR2 SYDVKM. The CDR3 loop reads CASSLLRARGTEAFF. The CDR3 bases are TGTGCCAGCAGTTTATTGAGGGCTAGAGGCACTGAAGCTTTCTTT.

The chain has TRBV28 and TRBJ2-5; TRBD1 or TRBD2 may be the D gene (7 bases each). Looked up from germline, CDR1 is MDHEN and CDR2 is SYDVKM. V was cut by 5 bases and J by 2 bases, with 18 bases left in between. This CDR3 region has 16 residues. For the CDR3, the DNA is TGTGCCAGCAGTCCCACAGGGAGGGGGCTTCAAGAGACCCAGTACTTC. Amino acid sequence: CASSPTGRGLQETQYF.

This chain connects TRBV11-2 to TRBJ2-7; possible D gene TRBD1, 6 bases. The CDR3 has 14 amino acids. V lost 0 bases and J 2 bases, leaving 8 bases between the germline ends. From germline, CDR1 is SGHAT and CDR2 FQNNGV. This CDR3 is CASSLDRGPYEQYF. The DNA for the CDR3 is TGTGCCAGCAGCTTAGACAGGGGCCCCTACGAGCAGTACTTC.

This chain connects TRBV6-1 to TRBJ1-1; a possible D gene is TRBD1 (5 bases). CDR1 MNHNS and CDR2 SASEGT come from the germline V gene. The CDR3 contains 13 residues. The germline V and J ends were trimmed by 3 bases and 5 bases, with 10 bases remaining between them. The CDR3 nucleotides are TGTGCCAGCAGTGATAACAGGAAGACTGAAGCTTTCTTT. Amino acids: CASSDNRKTEAFF.

The J gene is TRBJ1-5, the V gene TRBV19; 7 positions match TRBD1. CDR1 LNHDA and CDR2 SQIVND come from the germline V gene (reference sequence). The CDR3 contains 13 residues. With 4 bases clipped from V and 4 bases from J, the junction kept 1 base outside the gene matches. The DNA for the CDR3 is TGTGCCAGTAGTAGACAGGGAAATCAGCCCCAGCATTTT. Amino acid sequence: CASSRQGNQPQHF.

The chain has TRBV28 and TRBJ1-2; 7 nucleotides align to TRBD1. The CDR3 consists of 15 residues. Unmatched junction bases numbered 11, after V lost 3 bases and J lost 7 bases. Germline values: CDR1 MDHEN, CDR2 SYDVKM. In DNA form, the CDR3 reads TGTGCCAGCAGTTTGGTAGGCAGGGGGTTCGGTGGCTACACCTTC. Protein sequence: CASSLVGRGFGGYTF.

V is TRBV19 and J is TRBJ2-1; D is undetermined. The CDR3 is 11 amino acids. Germline assignment: CDR1 LNHDA and CDR2 SQIVND (reference sequence). Trimming removed 3 bases from V and 9 bases from J, with 6 bases in between. In DNA, the CDR3 is TGTGCCAGTAGTATTTTGGGTGAGCAGTTCTTC. It translates to CASSILGEQFF.

The chain joins TRBV19 to TRBJ2-5; D may be TRBD1 or TRBD2 (6 bases each). V dropped 4 bases and J dropped 5 bases, with 17 bases sitting between them. The CDR3 consists of 15 residues. Germline CDR1 is LNHDA and CDR2 is SQIVND (reference sequence). The CDR3 DNA follows: TGTGCCAGTAGTAGCGGCAGGGGCGCGGGGGAGACCCAGTACTTC. This codes for CASSSGRGAGETQYF. Full variable domain (remainder filled in from reference TRBV19 and TRBJ2-5): DGGITQSPKYLFRKEGQNVTLSCEQNLNHDAMYWYRQDPGQGLRLIYYSQIVNDFQKGDIAEGYSVSREKKESFPLTVTSAQKNPTAFYLCASSSGRGAGETQYFGPGTRLLVL.

The chain has TRBV9 and TRBJ1-5; no clear D gene. Germline assignment: CDR1 SGDLS and CDR2 YYNGEE. V was trimmed by 4 bases and J by 0 bases, leaving 8 bases between them. The CDR3 has 14 residues. The CDR3 reads CASSSSRSNQPQHF. CDR3 DNA sequence: TGTGCCAGCAGCTCCTCTCGTAGCAATCAGCCCCAGCATTTT.

This clone was detected a few times. V and J are TRBV5-6 and TRBJ1-2, with 10 nucleotides matching TRBD1. The V and J ends lost 4 bases and 7 bases, in that order; junction bases with no gene match: 7. This CDR3 is built from 14 residues. CDR1 is SGHDT and CDR2 is YYEEEE in the germline V gene. The CDR3: CASSPGTGVRGYTF. The CDR3 DNA reads as TGTGCCAGCAGCCCAGGGACAGGGGTACGTGGCTACACCTTC. The full variable domain, its missing parts supplied by reference TRBV5-6 and TRBJ1-2, is DAGVTQSPTHLIKTRGQQVTLRCSPKSGHDTVSWYQQALGQGPQFIFQYYEEEERQRGNFPDRFSGHQFPNYSSELNVNALLLGDSALYLCASSPGTGVRGYTFGSGTRLTVV.

CDR3 region: CASSARPSGGDNEQFF. The CDR3 bases are TGTGCCAGCAGCGCGCGACCTAGCGGGGGGGACAATGAGCAGTTCTTC. The chain uses TRBV9 and TRBJ2-1; TRBD2 matches at 12 bases. This CDR3 is built from 16 residues. With V trimmed by 3 bases and J by 5 bases, 6 bases remained unmatched. The germline CDR1 and CDR2 sequences are SGDLS and YYNGEE.

V is TRBV15 and J is TRBJ2-3; TRBD2 might be the D (5 bases). V was clipped by 3 bases and J by 3 bases, with 10 bases between them. The CDR3 spans 14 residues. Germline CDR1 is LNHNV and CDR2 is YYDKDF (reference sequence). Here the CDR3 DNA reads TGTGCCACCAGCAGTCCGGGAATAACAGATACGCAGTATTTT. Encoded protein: CATSSPGITDTQYF.

The V and J genes are TRBV5-1 and TRBJ2-7, with D possibly matching TRBD1 (6 bases). Trimming took off 3 bases at V and 4 bases at J, with 8 bases between the two ends. This CDR3 has 12 amino acids. CDR1 and CDR2 from the germline V gene are SGHRS and YFSETQ. This CDR3 is CASSSGTYEQYF. CDR3 bases: TGCGCCAGCAGCTCCGGGACATACGAGCAGTACTTC.

The chain recombines TRBV28 with TRBJ1-5; no clear D gene. V dropped 6 bases and J dropped 2 bases, with 11 bases sitting between them. This CDR3 region has 14 residues. CDR1 is MDHEN, CDR2 SYDVKM, per germline. The CDR3 sequence: CASRSRRRNQPQHF. CDR3 sequence (DNA): TGTGCCAGCAGATCGAGGCGCCGCAATCAGCCCCAGCATTTT.